The 15 T cell receptor beta chains below were found in one sample sequenced in a study of T cell responses to AZD1222 COVID-19 vaccine. TCRdb's copy holds only in-frame clones and misses some; the assay was immunoSEQ multiplex PCR. The sample lists 100,000 or so clones, 90% seen once, with 1% to 1.5% in the top ten. Specimen: peripheral blood, collected on day 0 of AZD1222 vaccination. Receptors originate from an adult in good health.

The chain is built from TRBV27 and TRBJ2-3, with D possibly called TRBD1 or TRBD2 (6 bases each). V lost 2 bases and J lost 5, with 20 bases in between. There are 17 residues in the CDR3. Per germline, CDR1 MNHEY and CDR2 SMNVEV (reference sequence). This CDR3 is CASSLAAWGAHQDTQYF. In DNA form, the CDR3 reads TGTGCCAGCAGTTTAGCCGCGTGGGGGGCGCATCAAGATACGCAGTATTTT.

This clone showed up just once. This chain uses TRBV25-1 with TRBJ2-7; D is ambiguous. Germline V gives CDR1 MGHDK, CDR2 SYGVNS. The V end was cut by 1 base, the J end by 4 bases, with 2 bases between. The CDR3 extends over 11 amino acids. The CDR3 DNA sequence: TGTGCCAGCAGTGAATTTTACGAGCAGTACTTC. As protein: CASSEFYEQYF.

This rearrangement joins TRBV6-5 to TRBJ2-7; 8 bases fit TRBD2. The CDR3 loop spans 16 amino acids. Per germline, CDR1 MNHEY and CDR2 SVGAGI. Germline trimming cut 3 bases from V and 4 bases from J; bases unmatched to any gene: 11. CDR3 amino acids: CASSYAVRGGGYEQYF. For the CDR3, the DNA is TGTGCCAGCAGTTATGCAGTTCGGGGGGGAGGATACGAGCAGTACTTC.

The V call is TRBV6-6, the J call TRBJ1-2, with 8 bases fitting TRBD1. CDR1 is MNHNY and CDR2 is SVGAGI in the germline V gene (reference sequence). With 0 bases clipped from V and 4 bases from J, the junction kept 7 bases outside the gene matches. The CDR3 loop spans 16 amino acids. CDR3 sequence: CASSYSIGQGFYGYTF. The CDR3, as DNA: TGTGCCAGCAGTTACTCGATAGGACAGGGATTCTATGGCTACACCTTC.

This clone turned up a few times. The chain couples TRBV5-4 to TRBJ2-3; D might be TRBD1 or TRBD2, each matching 6 bases. Trimming took off 2 bases at V and 6 bases at J, with 16 bases between the two ends. The germline CDR1 and CDR2 sequences are SGHNT and YYREEE (reference sequence). The CDR3 consists of 15 residues. The CDR3 spells CASSFNREVADTQYF. Here the CDR3 DNA reads TGTGCCAGCAGCTTTAACAGGGAGGTAGCCGATACGCAGTATTTT.

This chain connects TRBV9 to TRBJ1-4; a possible D gene is TRBD1 (5 bases). In germline, CDR1 is SGDLS, CDR2 YYNGEE. V was pared by 0 bases and J by 3 bases, with 9 bases between. CDR3 length: 15 residues. In DNA, the CDR3 is TGTGCCAGCAGCGTAGGGGGGATGGCTAATGAAAAACTGTTTTTT. Translation gives CASSVGGMANEKLFF.

This chain uses TRBV5-5 with TRBJ1-6; D perhaps matches TRBD1 (5 bases). The V end was cut by 9 bases, the J end by 4 bases, with 20 bases between. Germline loops: CDR1 SGHKS, CDR2 YYEKEE (reference sequence). This CDR3 has 16 residues. Here the CDR3 reads CATPNGALRYNSPLHF. CDR3 coding DNA: TGTGCCACCCCTAACGGGGCCCTGAGGTATAATTCACCCCTCCACTTT.

This clone has only one observation. This chain connects TRBV3-1 (or the pseudogene TRBV3-2) to TRBJ1-2; a weak D match, TRBD1 (6 bases). Trimming removed 0 bases from V and 8 bases from J, with 19 bases in between. The germline V gene has CDR1 LGHDT and CDR2 YNNKEL (reference sequence). The CDR3 is 16 amino acids. Here the CDR3 reads CASSQDSAWTAKGYTF. The CDR3 DNA sequence: TGTGCCAGCAGCCAAGATTCCGCCTGGACAGCAAAGGGCTACACCTTC.

This clone was found once. This chain connects TRBV7-9 to TRBJ2-6; 10 nucleotides agree with TRBD1. Trimming cost V 8 bases and J 0 bases; bases outside gene matches: 7. This CDR3 has 17 residues. Germline V lookup: CDR1 SEHNR, CDR2 FQNEAQ (reference sequence). The CDR3 DNA reads as TGTGCCAGCTCCGGGACAGGGGCTCTCTCTGGGGCCAACGTCCTGACTTTC. Translated, it gives CASSGTGALSGANVLTF.

The genes are TRBV5-1 and TRBJ1-1, with D maybe TRBD1 (6 bases). The CDR3 has 14 amino acids. Trimming took off 4 bases at V and 7 bases at J, with 17 bases between the two ends. Germline CDR1 is SGHRS and CDR2 is YFSETQ. The CDR3 here is CASSLSHRDNEAFF. CDR3 coding DNA: TGCGCCAGCAGCCTTAGCCACAGGGACAATGAAGCTTTCTTT.

The chain has TRBV19 and TRBJ2-7, with TRBD2 matching 7 bases. The CDR3 has 15 amino acids. V shed 5 bases and J 0 bases; nucleotides not matched to a gene: 7. In germline, CDR1 is LNHDA, CDR2 SQIVND (reference sequence). The CDR3 reads CASSAGVRGSYEQYF. CDR3 DNA: TGTGCCAGTAGTGCGGGGGTTAGGGGCTCCTACGAGCAGTACTTC.

The rearrangement uses TRBV11-1 and TRBJ1-1; unclear D gene. The length of the CDR3 is 12 residues. Trimming stripped 7 bases from V and 1 base from J, with 7 bases between. Looked up from germline, CDR1 is SGHAT and CDR2 is FQDESV (reference sequence). DNA for the CDR3: TGTGCCAGCACCGACAAGAACACTGAAGCTTTCTTT. Protein: CASTDKNTEAFF.

The rearrangement links TRBV10-3 to TRBJ1-2; D call uncertain. Trimming pared 4 bases from V and 0 bases from J, leaving 15 bases between. Germline CDR1 and CDR2: ENHRY and SYGVKD. The CDR3 covers 16 residues. CDR3 sequence (DNA): TGTGCCATCAGTGCCGACGGTTGGGGAGCTAACTATGGCTACACCTTC. This encodes CAISADGWGANYGYTF.

The CDR3 nucleotides are TGTGCCTATGGGTTAACTGAAGCTTTCTTT. Translation gives CAYGLTEAFF. The genes are TRBV2 and TRBJ1-1, with D hard to call. Trimming took 11 bases from V and 5 from J, leaving 9 bases between them. In germline, CDR1 is SNHLY, CDR2 FYNNEI. This CDR3 comprises 10 residues.

The chain recombines TRBV28 with TRBJ1-1, with 7 bases matching TRBD1. V gave up 6 bases and J gave up 0 bases; unmatched junction bases: 7. The CDR3 covers 15 residues. The germline V gene has CDR1 MDHEN and CDR2 SYDVKM. The CDR3 loop is CASRDLQGMNTEAFF. The DNA for the CDR3 is TGTGCCAGCAGGGACCTACAGGGGATGAACACTGAAGCTTTCTTT.